This T cell receptor (beta chain) was found in a study of regulatory T cells in long-lasting Graves disease. Documented time point: persistent/refractory GD, antithyroid drugs over 5 years with positive TRAb. There was RNA extracted from PBMCs, and the TCR library was made from it. CDR1 and CDR2 from the germline V gene are ENHRY and SYGVKD. This CDR3 has 13 residues. Between the trimmed V and J ends, which lost 4 bases and 4 bases, there was a span of 10 bases. For TCR beta, libraries came from iRepertoire HTBI primers and Arm-PCR of CDR3 regions. TCRdb re-analysed the multiplex PCR reads in MiXCR, keeping a single row per CDR3 protein. Of about 470,000 distinct CDR3 sequences listed, around 21% are singletons. In its sample, this clonotype was seen many times.

The chain recombines TRBV10-3 with TRBJ2-5; D may be TRBD2 (7 bases). The sequence was collected from a female donor with Graves disease. This sample comprised peripheral blood mononuclear cells (PBMCs), obtained when the disease was refractory, from a patient treated with antithyroid drugs. Here the CDR3 DNA reads TGTGCCATCAGTGGACGGGGGGCAGAGACCCAGTACTTC. Amino acid sequence: CAISGRGAETQYF.